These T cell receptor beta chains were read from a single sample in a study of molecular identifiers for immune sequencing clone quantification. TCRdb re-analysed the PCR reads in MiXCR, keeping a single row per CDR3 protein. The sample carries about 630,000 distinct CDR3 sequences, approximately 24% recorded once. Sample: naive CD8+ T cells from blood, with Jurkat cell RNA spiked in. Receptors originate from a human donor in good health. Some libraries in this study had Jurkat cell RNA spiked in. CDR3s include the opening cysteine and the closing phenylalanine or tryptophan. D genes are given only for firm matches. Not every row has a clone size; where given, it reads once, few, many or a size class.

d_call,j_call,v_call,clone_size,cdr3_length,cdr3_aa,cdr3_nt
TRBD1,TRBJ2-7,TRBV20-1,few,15,CSARDTGTGGGEQYF,TGCAGTGCTAGAGACACCGGGACAGGGGGCGGCGAGCAGTACTTC
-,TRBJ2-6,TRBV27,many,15,CASSLFDSGANVLTF,TGTGCCAGCAGTTTATTCGACTCTGGGGCCAACGTCCTGACTTTC
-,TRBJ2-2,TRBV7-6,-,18,CASSLDVSGPANTGELFF,TGTGCCAGCAGCTTAGATGTATCGGGCCCTGCGAACACCGGGGAGCTGTTTTTT
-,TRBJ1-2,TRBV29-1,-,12,CSVPSSGDGYTF,TGCAGCGTTCCCTCCTCGGGAGATGGCTACACCTTC
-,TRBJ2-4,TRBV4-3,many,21,CASSPEGLFGDISLAKNIQYF,TGCGCCAGCAGCCCAGAGGGTTTGTTCGGGGACATCAGTCTAGCCAAAAACATTCAGTACTTC
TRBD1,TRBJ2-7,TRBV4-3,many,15,CASSQARTGTYEQYF,TGCGCCAGCAGCCAAGCCCGGACAGGGACCTACGAGCAGTACTTC
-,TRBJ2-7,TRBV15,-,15,CATSRSGTASYEQHF,TGTGCCACCAGCAGATCGGGGACGGCGAGCTACGAGCAGCACTTC
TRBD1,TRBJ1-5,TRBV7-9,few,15,CASSTGAGGYQPQHF,TGTGCCAGCAGCACAGGGGCAGGGGGTTATCAGCCCCAGCATTTT
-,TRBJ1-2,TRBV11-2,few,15,CASSLEGTLGSGYTF,TGTGCCAGCAGCTTAGAGGGGACTCTAGGGAGCGGCTACACCTTC
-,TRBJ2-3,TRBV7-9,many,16,CASSPQRGQDTDTQYF,TGTGCCAGCAGCCCGCAGCGGGGACAGGACACAGATACGCAGTATTTT
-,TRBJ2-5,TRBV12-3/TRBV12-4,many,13,CASSVGETETQYF,TGTGCCAGCAGCGTCGGGGAGACGGAGACCCAGTACTTC
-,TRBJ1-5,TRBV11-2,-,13,CASSSDITDTQHF,TGTGCCAGCAGCTCGGACATCACAGATACGCAGCATTTT
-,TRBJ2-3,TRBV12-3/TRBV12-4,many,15,CASSSGGTVTDTQYF,TGTGCCAGCAGTTCCGGGGGCACTGTCACAGATACGCAGTATTTT
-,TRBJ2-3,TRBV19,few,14,CASSILTDTDTQYF,TGTGCCAGTAGTATCTTGACAGATACAGATACGCAGTATTTT
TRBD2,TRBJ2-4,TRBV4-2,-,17,CASSHEVSGRVLDIQYF,TGTGCCAGCAGCCACGAGGTCAGCGGGAGAGTCCTTGACATTCAGTACTTC
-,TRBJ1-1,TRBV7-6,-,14,CASTLGGLGTEAFF,TGTGCCAGCACCTTAGGGGGTTTAGGAACTGAAGCTTTCTTT
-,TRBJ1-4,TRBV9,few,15,CASSVAGTSNEKLFF,TGTGCCAGCAGCGTGGCCGGGACTTCTAATGAAAAACTGTTTTTT
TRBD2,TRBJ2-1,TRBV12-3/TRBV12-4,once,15,CASRNSGNPGNEQFF,TGTGCCAGCAGAAATAGCGGGAACCCTGGGAATGAGCAGTTCTTC
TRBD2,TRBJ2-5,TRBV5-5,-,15,CASSLAGSYQETQYF,TGTGCCAGCTCCCTAGCGGGGTCGTACCAAGAGACCCAGTACTTC
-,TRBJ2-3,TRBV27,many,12,CASSLTGDTQYF,TGTGCCAGCAGTTTAACGGGAGATACGCAGTATTTT
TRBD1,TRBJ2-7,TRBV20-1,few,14,CSARNRDSSYEQYF,TGCAGTGCTAGGAACCGGGACAGCTCCTACGAGCAGTACTTC
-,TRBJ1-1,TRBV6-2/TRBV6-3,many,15,CASSYDGHLNTEAFF,TGTGCCAGCAGTTACGACGGACATTTGAACACTGAAGCTTTCTTT
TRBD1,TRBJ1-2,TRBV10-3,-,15,CAISDTGGVNYGYTF,TGTGCCATCAGTGATACAGGGGGCGTCAACTATGGCTACACCTTC
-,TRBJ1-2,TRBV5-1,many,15,CASSLDTTANYGYTF,TGCGCCAGCAGCTTGGACACCACCGCTAACTATGGCTACACCTTC
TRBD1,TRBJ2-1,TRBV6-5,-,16,CASRSGTGFSYNEQFF,TGTGCCAGCAGGTCCGGGACAGGGTTCTCCTACAATGAGCAGTTCTTC
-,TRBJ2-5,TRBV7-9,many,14,CASSADTHQETQYF,TGTGCCAGCAGCGCAGACACGCACCAAGAGACCCAGTACTTC
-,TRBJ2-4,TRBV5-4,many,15,CAYRTVTLAKNIQYF,TGTGCCTACCGGACAGTGACTCTAGCCAAAAACATTCAGTACTTC
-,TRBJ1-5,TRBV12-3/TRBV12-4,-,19,CASSNYYGTSLRSNQPQHF,TGTGCCAGCAGTAATTACTACGGGACAAGTTTGCGGAGCAATCAGCCCCAGCATTTT
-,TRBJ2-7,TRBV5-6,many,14,CASSFGGPTYEQYF,TGTGCCAGCAGCTTTGGGGGGCCGACCTACGAGCAGTACTTC
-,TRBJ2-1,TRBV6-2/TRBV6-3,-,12,CASSYGSGEQFF,TGTGCCAGCAGTTACGGTTCGGGTGAGCAGTTCTTC
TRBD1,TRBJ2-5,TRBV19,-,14,CASGMGQGGETQYF,TGTGCCAGTGGTATGGGACAGGGAGGAGAGACCCAGTACTTC